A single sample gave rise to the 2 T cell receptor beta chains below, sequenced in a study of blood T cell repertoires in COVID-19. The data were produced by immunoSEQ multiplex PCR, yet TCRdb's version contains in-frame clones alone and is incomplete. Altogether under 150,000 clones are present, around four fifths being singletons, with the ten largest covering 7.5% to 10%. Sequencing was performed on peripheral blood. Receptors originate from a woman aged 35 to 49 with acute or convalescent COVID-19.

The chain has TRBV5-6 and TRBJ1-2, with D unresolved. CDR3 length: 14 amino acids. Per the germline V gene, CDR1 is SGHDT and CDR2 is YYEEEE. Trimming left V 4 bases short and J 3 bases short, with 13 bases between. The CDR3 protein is CASSNIAGDYGYTF. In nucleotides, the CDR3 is TGTGCCAGCAGCAATATCGCGGGTGACTATGGCTACACCTTC.

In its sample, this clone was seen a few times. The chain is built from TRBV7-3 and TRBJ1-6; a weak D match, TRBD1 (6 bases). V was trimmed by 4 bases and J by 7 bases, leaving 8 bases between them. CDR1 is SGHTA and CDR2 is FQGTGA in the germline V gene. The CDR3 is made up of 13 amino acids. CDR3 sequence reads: CASSSGQNSPLHF. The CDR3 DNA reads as TGTGCCAGCAGCTCTGGACAGAATTCACCCCTCCACTTT.